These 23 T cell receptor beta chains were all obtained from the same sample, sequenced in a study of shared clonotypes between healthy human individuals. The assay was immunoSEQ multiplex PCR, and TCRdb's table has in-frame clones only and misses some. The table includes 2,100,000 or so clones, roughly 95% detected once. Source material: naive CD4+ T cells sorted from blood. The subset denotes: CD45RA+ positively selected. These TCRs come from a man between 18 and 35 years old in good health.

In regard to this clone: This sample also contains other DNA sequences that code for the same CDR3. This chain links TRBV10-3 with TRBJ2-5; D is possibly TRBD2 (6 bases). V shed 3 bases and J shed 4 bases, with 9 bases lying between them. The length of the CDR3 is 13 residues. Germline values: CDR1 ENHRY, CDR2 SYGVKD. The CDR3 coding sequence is TGTGCCATCAGTGACTCCGGGGGAGAGACCCAGTACTTC. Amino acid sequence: CAISDSGGETQYF.

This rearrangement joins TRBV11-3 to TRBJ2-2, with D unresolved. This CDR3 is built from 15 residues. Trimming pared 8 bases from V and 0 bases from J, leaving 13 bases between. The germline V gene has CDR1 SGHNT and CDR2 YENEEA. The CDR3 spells CASGIEPPNTGELFF. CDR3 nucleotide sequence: TGTGCCAGCGGTATCGAGCCCCCGAACACCGGGGAGCTGTTTTTT.

The CDR3 region is CASSLGLVQTQYF. In DNA form, the CDR3 reads TGTGCCAGCAGCTTGGGACTAGTTCAAACCCAGTACTTC. The chain links TRBV5-6 to TRBJ2-5; a possible D gene is TRBD2 (6 bases). Trimming took off 0 bases at V and 8 bases at J, with 11 bases between the two ends. Germline V gene data show CDR1 as SGHDT and CDR2 as YYEEEE. The CDR3 extends over 13 amino acids.

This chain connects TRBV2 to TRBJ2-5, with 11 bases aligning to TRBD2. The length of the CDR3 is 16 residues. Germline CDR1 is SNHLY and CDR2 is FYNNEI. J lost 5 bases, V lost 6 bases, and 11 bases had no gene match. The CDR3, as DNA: TGTGCCAGCAGCGCCGGGACTAGCGGTCCTTGGGAGACCCAGTACTTC. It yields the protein CASSAGTSGPWETQYF.

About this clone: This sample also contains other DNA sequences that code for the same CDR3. Here the CDR3 reads CASSESRGQETQYF. The CDR3 region has the DNA TGCGCCAGCAGTGAGTCGAGGGGACAAGAGACCCAGTACTTC. This sequence joins TRBV10-1 and TRBJ2-5; D is tentatively TRBD1 or TRBD2 (5 bases each). Trimming stripped 0 bases from V and 2 bases from J, with 7 bases between. The CDR3 contains 14 residues. Per the germline V gene, CDR1 is WNHNN and CDR2 is SYGVQD (reference sequence).

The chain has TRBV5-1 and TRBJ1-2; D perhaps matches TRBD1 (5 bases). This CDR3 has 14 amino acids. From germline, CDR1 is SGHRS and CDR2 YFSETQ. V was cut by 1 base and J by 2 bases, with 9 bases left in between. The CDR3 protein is CASSLPGRNYGYTF. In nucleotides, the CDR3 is TGCGCCAGCAGCTTGCCAGGGCGAAACTATGGCTACACCTTC.

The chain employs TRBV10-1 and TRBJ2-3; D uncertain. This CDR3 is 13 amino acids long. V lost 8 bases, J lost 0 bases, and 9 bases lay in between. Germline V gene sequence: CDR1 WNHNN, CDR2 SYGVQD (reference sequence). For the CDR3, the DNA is TGCGCCAGCGGACGGTCTAGCACAGATACGCAGTATTTT. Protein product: CASGRSSTDTQYF.

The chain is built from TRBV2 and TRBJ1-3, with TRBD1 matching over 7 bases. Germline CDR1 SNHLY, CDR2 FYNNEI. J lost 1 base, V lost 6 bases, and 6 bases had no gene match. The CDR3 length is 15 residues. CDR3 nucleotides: TGTGCCAGCAGAAAACAGGGGACGTCTGGAAACACCATATATTTT. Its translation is CASRKQGTSGNTIYF.

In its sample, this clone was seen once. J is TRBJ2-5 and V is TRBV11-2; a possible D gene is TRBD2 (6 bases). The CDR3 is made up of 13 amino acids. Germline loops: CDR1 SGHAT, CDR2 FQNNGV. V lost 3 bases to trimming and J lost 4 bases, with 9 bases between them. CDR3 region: CASSFGGTETQYF. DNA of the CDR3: TGTGCCAGCAGCTTCGGGGGAACAGAGACCCAGTACTTC. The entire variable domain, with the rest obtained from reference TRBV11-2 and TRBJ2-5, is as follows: EAGVAQSPRYKIIEKRQSVAFWCNPISGHATLYWYQQILGQGPKLLIQFQNNGVVDDSQLPKDRFSAERLKGVDSTLKIQPAKLEDSAVYLCASSFGGTETQYFGPGTRLLVL.

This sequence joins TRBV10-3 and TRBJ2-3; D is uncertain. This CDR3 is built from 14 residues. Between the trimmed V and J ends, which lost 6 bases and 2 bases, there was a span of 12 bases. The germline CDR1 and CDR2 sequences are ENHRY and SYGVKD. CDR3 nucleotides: TGTGCCATCAGGGGCGAGAGAATCACAGATACGCAGTATTTT. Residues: CAIRGERITDTQYF.

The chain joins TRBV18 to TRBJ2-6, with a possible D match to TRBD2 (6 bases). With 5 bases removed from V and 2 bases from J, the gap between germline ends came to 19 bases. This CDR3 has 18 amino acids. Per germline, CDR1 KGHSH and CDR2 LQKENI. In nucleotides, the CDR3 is TGTGCCAGCTCAGCCGTGGGGGGACCAGGGACTGGGGCCAACGTCCTGACTTTC. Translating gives CASSAVGGPGTGANVLTF.

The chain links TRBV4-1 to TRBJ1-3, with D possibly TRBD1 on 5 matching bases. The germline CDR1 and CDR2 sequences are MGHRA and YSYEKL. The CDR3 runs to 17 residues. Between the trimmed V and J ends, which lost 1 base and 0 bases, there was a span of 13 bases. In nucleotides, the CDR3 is TGCGCCAGCAGCCAAGGAATCGCAGGGAGCTCTGGAAACACCATATATTTT. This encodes CASSQGIAGSSGNTIYF.

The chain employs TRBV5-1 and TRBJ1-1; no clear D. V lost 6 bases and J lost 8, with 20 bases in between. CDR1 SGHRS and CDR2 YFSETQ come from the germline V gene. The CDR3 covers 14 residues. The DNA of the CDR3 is TGCGCCAGCACACCAGGCGGCGGCGGCCTGGAAGCTTTCTTT. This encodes CASTPGGGGLEAFF.

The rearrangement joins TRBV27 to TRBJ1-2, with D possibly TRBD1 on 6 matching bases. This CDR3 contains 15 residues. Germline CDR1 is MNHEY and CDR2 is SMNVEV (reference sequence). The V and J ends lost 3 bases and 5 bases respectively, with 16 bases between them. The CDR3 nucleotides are TGTGCCAGCAGTTTCCGGTTACAGGGCCTTTATGGCTACACCTTC. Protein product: CASSFRLQGLYGYTF.

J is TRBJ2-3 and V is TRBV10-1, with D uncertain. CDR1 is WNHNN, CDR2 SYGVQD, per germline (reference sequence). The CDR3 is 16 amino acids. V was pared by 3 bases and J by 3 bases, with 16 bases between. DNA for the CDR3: TGCGCCAGCAGTGAAGGGCCGTCCCCTGCAACAGATACGCAGTATTTT. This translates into CASSEGPSPATDTQYF.

This chain's CDR3 is CASSQGFMGEGRTYNEQFF. CDR3 DNA: TGCGCCAGCAGCCAAGGATTTATGGGAGAGGGAAGGACCTACAATGAGCAGTTCTTC. The V and J genes are TRBV4-1 and TRBJ2-1; the D gene is possibly TRBD2 (5 bases). The V end lost 1 base, the J end lost 2 bases, and 21 bases lay between the germline ends. CDR3 length equals 19 residues. The germline V gene encodes CDR1 MGHRA and CDR2 YSYEKL.

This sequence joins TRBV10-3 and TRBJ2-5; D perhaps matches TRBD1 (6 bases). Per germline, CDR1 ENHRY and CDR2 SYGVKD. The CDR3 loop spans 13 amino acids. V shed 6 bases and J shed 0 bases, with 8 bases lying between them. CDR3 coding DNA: TGTGCCATCAGGGGGGCGGACCAAGAGACCCAGTACTTC. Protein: CAIRGADQETQYF.

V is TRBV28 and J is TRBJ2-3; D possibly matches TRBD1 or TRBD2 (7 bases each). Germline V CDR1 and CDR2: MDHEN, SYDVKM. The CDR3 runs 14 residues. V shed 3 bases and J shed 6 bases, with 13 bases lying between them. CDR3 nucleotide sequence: TGTGCCAGCAGTTTTCAGGGGGGGAGGGATACGCAGTATTTT. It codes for CASSFQGGRDTQYF.

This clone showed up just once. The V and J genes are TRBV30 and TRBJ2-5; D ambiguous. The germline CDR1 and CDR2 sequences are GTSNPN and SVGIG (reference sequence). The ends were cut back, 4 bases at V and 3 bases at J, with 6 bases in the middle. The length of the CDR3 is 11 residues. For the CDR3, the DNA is TGTGCCTGGAAAACGGAAGAGACCCAGTACTTC. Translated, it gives CAWKTEETQYF.

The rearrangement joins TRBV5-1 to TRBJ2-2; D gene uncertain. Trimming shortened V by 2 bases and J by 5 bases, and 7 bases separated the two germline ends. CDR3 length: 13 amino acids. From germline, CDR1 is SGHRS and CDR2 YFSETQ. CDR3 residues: CASSFRETGELFF. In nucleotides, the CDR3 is TGCGCCAGCAGCTTCCGTGAGACCGGGGAGCTGTTTTTT.

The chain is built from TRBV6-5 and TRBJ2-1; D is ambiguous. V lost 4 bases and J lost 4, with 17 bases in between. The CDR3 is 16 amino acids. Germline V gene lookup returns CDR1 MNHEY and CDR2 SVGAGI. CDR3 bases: TGTGCCAGCAGTTTCCCTCAAAAGGCTGGGTACAATGAGCAGTTCTTC. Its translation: CASSFPQKAGYNEQFF.

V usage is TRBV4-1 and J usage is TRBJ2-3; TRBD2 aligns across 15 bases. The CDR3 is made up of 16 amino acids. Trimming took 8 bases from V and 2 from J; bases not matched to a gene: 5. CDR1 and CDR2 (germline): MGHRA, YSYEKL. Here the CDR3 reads CASSGLAGGSTDTQYF. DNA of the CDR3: TGCGCCAGCTCGGGACTAGCGGGGGGTTCCACAGATACGCAGTATTTT.

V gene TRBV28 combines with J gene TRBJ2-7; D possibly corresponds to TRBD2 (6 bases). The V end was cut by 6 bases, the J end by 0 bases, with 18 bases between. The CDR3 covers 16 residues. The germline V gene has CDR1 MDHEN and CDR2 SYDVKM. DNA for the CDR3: TGTGCCAGCAGGCGCCCCGGGGGACTTAGCTCCTACGAGCAGTACTTC. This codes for CASRRPGGLSSYEQYF.